This entry lists 28 T cell receptor beta chains sequenced from one sample in a study of CD8 T cells in Susac syndrome. The RNA, about 0.45 to 1 ug, was put through reverse transcription using random hexamers. TCRdb used MiXCR to reprocess the immunoSEQ multiplex PCR reads, holding one entry per CDR3 protein. Seen here are 100,000 or so distinct CDR3 sequences, roughly 91% observed once, and the top ten hold about 0.14%. The source material was CD4+ T cells from PBMCs. These receptors originate from a human donor in good health.

The V call is TRBV7-9, the J call TRBJ1-5, with D maybe TRBD1 (6 bases). Looked up from germline, CDR1 is SEHNR and CDR2 is FQNEAQ (reference sequence). V lost 5 bases and J lost 9, with 14 bases in between. The CDR3 is 13 amino acids. CDR3 nucleotides: TGTGCCAGCAGCCCGGGGGCCCTCCGGCCCCAGCATTTT. Protein: CASSPGALRPQHF. Variable domain in full (rest from reference TRBV7-9 and TRBJ1-5): DTGVSQNPRHKITKRGQNVTFRCDPISEHNRLYWYRQTLGQGPEFLTYFQNEAQLEKSRLLSDRFSAERPKGSFSTLEIQRTEQGDSAMYLCASSPGALRPQHFGDGTRLSIL.

The V call is TRBV5-1, the J call TRBJ2-2, with no clear D. The V gene lost 5 bases and the J gene lost 1 base, with 12 bases spanning the gap. This CDR3 is built from 15 residues. Germline loops: CDR1 SGHRS, CDR2 YFSETQ. The CDR3 loop reads CASSRAARNTGELFF. For the CDR3, the DNA is TGCGCCAGCAGTAGGGCGGCTCGGAACACCGGGGAGCTGTTTTTT.

V and J are TRBV27 and TRBJ2-2, with 8 bases fitting TRBD1. The CDR3 extends over 14 amino acids. CDR1 is MNHEY, CDR2 SMNVEV, per germline (reference sequence). V was clipped by 5 bases and J by 6 bases; unmatched bases: 5. In nucleotides, the CDR3 is TGTGCCAGCAGTGGACAGGGATTATCCGGGGAGCTGTTTTTT. This translates into CASSGQGLSGELFF.

The DNA for the CDR3 is TGCGCCAGCAGCCAAGATCTGAGGTCATCCGGGGAGCTGTTTTTT. Amino acids: CASSQDLRSSGELFF. The V gene is TRBV4-3, the J gene TRBJ2-2; D is uncertain. The V and J ends lost 0 bases and 6 bases respectively, with 11 bases between them. The CDR3 length is 15 residues. Germline V gives CDR1 LGHNA, CDR2 YSLEER.

The chain recombines TRBV18 with TRBJ2-2; D may be TRBD1 (5 bases). Germline CDR1 and CDR2: KGHSH and LQKENI. The V end was cut by 5 bases, the J end by 2 bases, with 9 bases between. The CDR3 loop spans 14 amino acids. The CDR3 sequence is CASSSQVNTGELFF. For the CDR3, the DNA is TGTGCCAGCTCATCACAGGTCAACACCGGGGAGCTGTTTTTT.

The chain uses TRBV7-2 and TRBJ2-5; D is ambiguous. Germline-derived CDR1 and CDR2 are SGHTA and FQGNSA. Trimming took off 1 base at V and 4 bases at J, with 7 bases between the two ends. This CDR3 is 13 amino acids long. The CDR3 region has the DNA TGTGCCAGCAGCTTAGGAACCGTAGAGACCCAGTACTTC. Translation: CASSLGTVETQYF.

This chain connects TRBV7-9 to TRBJ1-3; D perhaps matches TRBD1 (5 bases). The CDR3 is made up of 15 amino acids. The germline CDR1 and CDR2 sequences are SEHNR and FQNEAQ (reference sequence). Trimming stripped 2 bases from V and 3 bases from J, with 11 bases between. CDR3 protein: CASSLYLGRGNTIYF. The DNA for the CDR3 is TGTGCCAGCAGCTTATATTTGGGGCGTGGAAACACCATATATTTT.

The chain couples TRBV13 to TRBJ2-1, with 9 nucleotides matching TRBD2. The germline V gene encodes CDR1 PRHDT and CDR2 FYEKMQ (reference sequence). V lost 3 bases to trimming and J lost 5 bases; unmatched junction nucleotides: 11. The CDR3 has 17 residues. The CDR3 here is CASSFFAGGPRDNEQFF. CDR3 bases: TGTGCCAGCAGCTTCTTCGCGGGGGGGCCGAGGGACAATGAGCAGTTCTTC.

This clonotype was counted between two and nine times. This chain uses TRBV28 with TRBJ1-5, with D hard to call. Deletions cut 6 bases from V and 0 bases from J, with 9 bases between. Germline CDR1 MDHEN, CDR2 SYDVKM. The CDR3 loop spans 14 amino acids. CDR3 sequence: CASSLAGSNQPQHF. The CDR3 DNA reads as TGTGCCAGCAGCTTGGCGGGTAGCAATCAGCCCCAGCATTTT.

The chain combines TRBV14 with TRBJ1-1; D might be TRBD1 (5 bases). The germline gives CDR1 SGHDN, CDR2 FVKESK. The CDR3 runs 15 residues. Trimming took off 2 bases at V and 1 base at J, with 11 bases between the two ends. The CDR3 DNA sequence: TGTGCCAGCAGCCAACAGGGAGGAGCGAACACTGAAGCTTTCTTT. The encoded protein is CASSQQGGANTEAFF.

This chain's CDR3 is CASKRRGFPYEQYF. The CDR3 DNA sequence: TGTGCCAGCAAAAGAAGGGGGTTTCCATACGAGCAGTACTTC. The rearrangement uses TRBV11-3 and TRBJ2-7, with a possible D match to TRBD1 (6 bases). The CDR3 is 14 residues long. In germline, CDR1 is SGHNT, CDR2 YENEEA. V shed 7 bases and J shed 4 bases, with 17 bases lying between them.

This sequence joins TRBV4-3 and TRBJ1-2; D perhaps matches TRBD1 (6 bases). Trimming shortened V by 0 bases and J by 2 bases, and 10 bases separated the two germline ends. This CDR3 is built from 15 residues. The germline gives CDR1 LGHNA, CDR2 YSLEER. In DNA, the CDR3 is TGCGCCAGCAGCCAAGATCCCACAGGGAACTATGGCTACACCTTC. Its protein is CASSQDPTGNYGYTF.

The chain links TRBV14 to TRBJ2-2; the D gene is possibly TRBD1 (6 bases). This CDR3 contains 14 residues. CDR1 SGHDN and CDR2 FVKESK come from the germline V gene. Trimming shortened V by 5 bases and J by 4 bases, and 11 bases separated the two germline ends. The CDR3 DNA reads as TGTGCCAGCAGCTACGGACAGAGCACCGGGGAGCTGTTTTTT. This gives the protein CASSYGQSTGELFF.

This chain joins TRBV4-3 and TRBJ2-7; D remains unclear. The CDR3 consists of 13 residues. Germline CDR1 is LGHNA and CDR2 is YSLEER. V lost 0 bases and J lost 6, with 9 bases in between. The CDR3 is CASSQDLSTEQYF. The CDR3 region has the DNA TGCGCCAGCAGCCAAGATTTAAGCACCGAGCAGTACTTC.

The chain links TRBV12-3 or TRBV12-4 to TRBJ1-2; D may be TRBD1 (6 bases). V lost 7 bases and J 4 bases, leaving 16 bases between the germline ends. This CDR3 region has 14 residues. This CDR3 reads CASTLGGLTYGYTF. The CDR3 bases are TGTGCCAGCACCCTAGGGGGACTCACCTATGGCTACACCTTC.

The chain uses TRBV5-6 and TRBJ1-2; tentative D call: TRBD1 (5 bases). V lost 0 bases and J 9 bases, leaving 12 bases between the germline ends. Looked up from germline, CDR1 is SGHDT and CDR2 is YYEEEE. CDR3 length: 13 amino acids. The DNA of the CDR3 is TGTGCCAGCAGCTTGGGGGGGAGCACCCGCTACACCTTC. It is translated as CASSLGGSTRYTF.

This chain uses TRBV30 with TRBJ2-7; D is ambiguous. CDR3 length equals 14 residues. Trimming pared 4 bases from V and 2 bases from J, leaving 15 bases between. In germline, CDR1 is GTSNPN, CDR2 SVGIG (reference sequence). The CDR3 DNA reads as TGTGCCTGGAAGTCTGCTGGGATTACCTACGAGCAGTACTTC. The encoded protein is CAWKSAGITYEQYF. The full variable domain, its missing parts supplied by reference TRBV30 and TRBJ2-7, is SQTIHQWPATLVQPVGSPLSLECTVEGTSNPNLYWYRQAAGRGLQLLFYSVGIGQISSEVPQNLSASRPQDRQFILSSKKLLLSDSGFYLCAWKSAGITYEQYFGPGTRLTVT.

Only a few counts were recorded for this clonotype. This chain links TRBV6-2 or TRBV6-3 with TRBJ1-1; no clear D gene. Germline CDR1 reads MNHEY; CDR2 reads SVGEGT. The CDR3 spans 14 residues. V was trimmed by 4 bases and J by 1 base, leaving 10 bases between them. CDR3 nucleotide sequence: TGTGCCAGCAGTTCCTCCGCCGGGAACACTGAAGCTTTCTTT. It encodes CASSSSAGNTEAFF.

The chain combines TRBV10-3 with TRBJ1-5; D is undetermined. The germline V gene has CDR1 ENHRY and CDR2 SYGVKD. CDR3 length: 14 amino acids. V lost 0 bases and J 5 bases, leaving 8 bases between the germline ends. CDR3 coding DNA: TGTGCCATCAGTGAGTCCGGTGTTTATCAGCCCCAGCATTTT. It yields the protein CAISESGVYQPQHF.

This sequence joins TRBV24-1 and TRBJ2-2; D remains ambiguous. Per the germline V gene, CDR1 is KGHDR and CDR2 is SFDVKD. V was shortened by 5 bases and J by 2 bases, with 5 bases between the two germline ends. The CDR3 runs 13 residues. This CDR3 is CATSVGNTGELFF. Written as DNA, the CDR3 is TGTGCCACCAGTGTGGGTAACACCGGGGAGCTGTTTTTT.

This rearrangement joins TRBV5-1 to TRBJ2-3; no firm D call. This CDR3 is 12 amino acids long. CDR1 is SGHRS and CDR2 is YFSETQ in the germline V gene. Trimming stripped 4 bases from V and 2 bases from J, with 5 bases between. In DNA, the CDR3 is TGCGCCAGCAGCATCTTCACAGATACGCAGTATTTT. The encoded protein is CASSIFTDTQYF.

The chain links TRBV12-5 to TRBJ2-3; 9 bases align to TRBD1. Per germline, CDR1 LGHNT and CDR2 FRNRAP. V lost 4 bases, J lost 5 bases, and 10 bases stayed unmatched. The CDR3 extends over 16 amino acids. CDR3 DNA: TGTGCTAGTGGTTCCTGGACAGGGGCAGTTATAGATACGCAGTATTTT. Its protein is CASGSWTGAVIDTQYF.

The gene calls are TRBV7-2 and TRBJ2-1; D is perhaps TRBD2 (6 bases). V was shortened by 3 bases and J by 5 bases, with 14 bases between the two germline ends. The CDR3 has 15 amino acids. The germline gives CDR1 SGHTA, CDR2 FQGNSA. The CDR3 protein is CASSFPGLPHNEQFF. The CDR3, as DNA: TGTGCCAGCAGCTTTCCGGGACTCCCACACAATGAGCAGTTCTTC.

The chain employs TRBV25-1 and TRBJ1-2; D possibly corresponds to TRBD1 (6 bases). Per germline, CDR1 MGHDK and CDR2 SYGVNS. Trimming removed 1 base from V and 7 bases from J, with 10 bases in between. CDR3 length: 13 amino acids. The CDR3: CASSESRGRGYTF. CDR3 DNA: TGTGCCAGCAGTGAATCCAGGGGTCGTGGCTACACCTTC.

This clonotype was recorded once. V gene TRBV9 combines with J gene TRBJ1-2, with 10 bases matching TRBD1. The ends lost 0 bases at V and 9 bases at J; junction bases unmatched: 8. The CDR3 runs 15 residues. In germline, CDR1 is SGDLS, CDR2 YYNGEE. Written as DNA, the CDR3 is TGTGCCAGCAGCGTAGCTCGGGGACAGGGGTTTAGCTACACCTTC. It codes for CASSVARGQGFSYTF.

The V and J genes are TRBV9 and TRBJ2-5; D uncertain. The CDR3 spans 11 residues. The germline V gene encodes CDR1 SGDLS and CDR2 YYNGEE. Trimming removed 2 bases from V and 3 bases from J, with 2 bases in between. The CDR3 sequence is CASSVEETQYF. The CDR3 nucleotides are TGTGCCAGCAGCGTCGAAGAGACCCAGTACTTC.

The chain employs TRBV29-1 and TRBJ1-2; D is undetermined. V lost 4 bases and J 4 bases, leaving 16 bases between the germline ends. Germline CDR1 and CDR2: SQVTM and ANQGSEA. This CDR3 spans 14 amino acids. The CDR3 protein is CSVVGDGWAYGYTF. In nucleotides, the CDR3 is TGCAGCGTTGTGGGAGACGGGTGGGCCTATGGCTACACCTTC.

V gene TRBV9 combines with J gene TRBJ2-2; D perhaps matches TRBD2 (7 bases). Trimming took 0 bases from V and 5 from J, leaving 11 bases between them. Per germline, CDR1 SGDLS and CDR2 YYNGEE. The CDR3 is 15 residues long. The CDR3 loop reads CASSVAGGRTGELFF. The CDR3 nucleotides read TGTGCCAGCAGCGTAGCGGGGGGCCGGACCGGGGAGCTGTTTTTT. Full variable domain (missing parts from reference TRBV9 and TRBJ2-2): DSGVTQTPKHLITATGQRVTLRCSPRSGDLSVYWYQQSLDQGLQFLIQYYNGEERAKGNILERFSAQQFPDLHSELNLSSLELGDSALYFCASSVAGGRTGELFFGEGSRLTVL.